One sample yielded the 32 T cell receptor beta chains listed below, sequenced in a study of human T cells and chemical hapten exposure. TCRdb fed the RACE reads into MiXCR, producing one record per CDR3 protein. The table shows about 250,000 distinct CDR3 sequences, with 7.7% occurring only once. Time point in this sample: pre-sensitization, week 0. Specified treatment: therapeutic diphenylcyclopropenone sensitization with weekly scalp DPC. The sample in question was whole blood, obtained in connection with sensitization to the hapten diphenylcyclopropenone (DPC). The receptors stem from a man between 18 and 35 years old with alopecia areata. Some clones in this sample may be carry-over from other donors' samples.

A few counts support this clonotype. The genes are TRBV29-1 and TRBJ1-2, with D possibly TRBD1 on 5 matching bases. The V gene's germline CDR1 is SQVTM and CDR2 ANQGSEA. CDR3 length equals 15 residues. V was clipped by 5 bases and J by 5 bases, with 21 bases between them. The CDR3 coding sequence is TGCAGCGTTACAATGTACCCCAGGGCGGAGTATGGCTACACCTTC. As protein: CSVTMYPRAEYGYTF.

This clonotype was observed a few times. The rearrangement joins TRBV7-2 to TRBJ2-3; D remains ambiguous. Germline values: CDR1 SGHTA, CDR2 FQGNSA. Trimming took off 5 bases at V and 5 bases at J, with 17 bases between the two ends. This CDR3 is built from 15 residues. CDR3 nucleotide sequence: TGTGCCAGCAGCGTAGGGATTCTCAGTGGAGATACGCAGTATTTT. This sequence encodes CASSVGILSGDTQYF. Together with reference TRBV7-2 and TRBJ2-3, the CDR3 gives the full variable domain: GAGVSQSPSNKVTEKGKDVELRCDPISGHTALYWYRQSLGQGLEFLIYFQGNSAPDKSGLPSDRFSAERTGGSVSTLTIQRTQQEDSAVYLCASSVGILSGDTQYFGPGTRLTVL.

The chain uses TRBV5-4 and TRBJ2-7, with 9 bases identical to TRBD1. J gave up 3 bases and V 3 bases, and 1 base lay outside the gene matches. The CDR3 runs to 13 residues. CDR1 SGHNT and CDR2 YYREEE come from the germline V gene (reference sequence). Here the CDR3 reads CASSSGQGYEQYF. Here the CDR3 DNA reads TGTGCCAGCAGCTCGGGACAGGGCTACGAGCAGTACTTC.

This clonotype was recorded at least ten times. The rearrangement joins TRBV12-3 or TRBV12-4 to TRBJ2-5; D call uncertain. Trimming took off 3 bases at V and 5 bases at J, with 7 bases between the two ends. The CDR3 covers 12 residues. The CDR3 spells CASSFTAETQYF. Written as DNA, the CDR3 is TGTGCCAGCAGTTTCACTGCCGAGACCCAGTACTTC.

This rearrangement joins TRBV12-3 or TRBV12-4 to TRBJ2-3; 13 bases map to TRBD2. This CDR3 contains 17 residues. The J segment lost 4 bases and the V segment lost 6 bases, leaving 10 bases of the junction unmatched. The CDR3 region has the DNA TGTGCCAGCAGCGCGAGACTAGCGGGGGGACGGGCAGATACGCAGTATTTT. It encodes CASSARLAGGRADTQYF.

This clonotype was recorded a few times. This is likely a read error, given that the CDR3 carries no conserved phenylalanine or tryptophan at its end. In DNA, the CDR3 is TGCAGTGCTGACACAGGACGGGACACAGATACGCAGTATTTA. Its translation is CSADTGRDTDTQYL. The chain links TRBV20-1 to TRBJ2-3; the D gene could be TRBD1 or TRBD2 (5 bases each). V lost 5 bases and J lost 2, with 14 bases in between. The CDR3 runs to 14 residues. The germline V gene encodes CDR1 DFQATT and CDR2 SNEGSKA (reference sequence).

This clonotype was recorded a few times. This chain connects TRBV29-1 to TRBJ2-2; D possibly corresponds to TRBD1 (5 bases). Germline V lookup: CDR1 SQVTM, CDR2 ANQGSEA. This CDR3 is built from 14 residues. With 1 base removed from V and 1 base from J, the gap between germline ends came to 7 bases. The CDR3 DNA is TGCAGCGTTGAAGTCCAGGGGAACACCGGGGAGCTGTTTTTT. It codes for CSVEVQGNTGELFF.

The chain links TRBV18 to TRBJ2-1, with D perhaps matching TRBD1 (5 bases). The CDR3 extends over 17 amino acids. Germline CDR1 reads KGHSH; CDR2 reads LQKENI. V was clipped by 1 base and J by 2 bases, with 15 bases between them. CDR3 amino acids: CASSPRSAGRAYNEQFF. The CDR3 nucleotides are TGTGCCAGCTCACCACGGTCCGCCGGCAGGGCCTACAATGAGCAGTTCTTC.

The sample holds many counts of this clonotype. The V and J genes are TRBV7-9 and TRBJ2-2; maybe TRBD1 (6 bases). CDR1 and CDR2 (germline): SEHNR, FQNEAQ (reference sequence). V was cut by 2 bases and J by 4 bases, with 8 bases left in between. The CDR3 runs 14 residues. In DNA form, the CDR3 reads TGTGCCAGCAGCTTAACAGGGAGCACCGGGGAGCTGTTTTTT. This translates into CASSLTGSTGELFF.

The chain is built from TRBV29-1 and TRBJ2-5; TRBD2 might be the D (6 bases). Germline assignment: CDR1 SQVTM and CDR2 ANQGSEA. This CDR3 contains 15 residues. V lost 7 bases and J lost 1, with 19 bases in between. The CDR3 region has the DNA TGCAGCGCTCTGGGGCGGGGAGAACCCCAAGAGACCCAGTACTTC. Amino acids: CSALGRGEPQETQYF.

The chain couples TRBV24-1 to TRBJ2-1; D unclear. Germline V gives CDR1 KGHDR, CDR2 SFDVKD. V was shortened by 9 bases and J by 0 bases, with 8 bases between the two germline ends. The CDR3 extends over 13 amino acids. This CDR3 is CATSESSYNEQFF. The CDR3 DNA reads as TGTGCCACCTCGGAAAGCTCCTACAATGAGCAGTTCTTC.

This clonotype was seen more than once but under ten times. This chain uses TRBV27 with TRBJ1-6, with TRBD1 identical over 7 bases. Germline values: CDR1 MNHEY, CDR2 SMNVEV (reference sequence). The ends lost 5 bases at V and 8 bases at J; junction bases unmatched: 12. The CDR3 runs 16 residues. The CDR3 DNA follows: TGTGCCAGCAGTCCCGGTCGGGACAGATCCTATTCACCCCTCCACTTT. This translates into CASSPGRDRSYSPLHF.

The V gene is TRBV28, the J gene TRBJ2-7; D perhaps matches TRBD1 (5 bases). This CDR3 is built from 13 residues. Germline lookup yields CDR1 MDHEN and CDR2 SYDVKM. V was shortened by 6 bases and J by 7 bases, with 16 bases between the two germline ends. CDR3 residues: CASRDSPWVEQYF. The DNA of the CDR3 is TGTGCCAGCAGAGACAGCCCGTGGGTTGAGCAGTACTTC.

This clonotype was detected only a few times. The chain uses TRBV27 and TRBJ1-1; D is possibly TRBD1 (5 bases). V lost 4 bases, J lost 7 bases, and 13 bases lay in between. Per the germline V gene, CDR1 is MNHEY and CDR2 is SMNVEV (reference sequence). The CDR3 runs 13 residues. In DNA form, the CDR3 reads TGTGCCAGCAGTTCCTATGGGGGAGGTGAAGCTTTCTTT. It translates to CASSSYGGGEAFF.

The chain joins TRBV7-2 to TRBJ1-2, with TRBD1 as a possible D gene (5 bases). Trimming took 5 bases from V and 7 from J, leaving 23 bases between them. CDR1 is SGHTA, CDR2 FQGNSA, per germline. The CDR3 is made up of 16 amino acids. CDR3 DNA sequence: TGTGCCAGCAGCCAGCTGGGGACCTCCCTCTCCTTTGGCTACACCTTC. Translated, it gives CASSQLGTSLSFGYTF.

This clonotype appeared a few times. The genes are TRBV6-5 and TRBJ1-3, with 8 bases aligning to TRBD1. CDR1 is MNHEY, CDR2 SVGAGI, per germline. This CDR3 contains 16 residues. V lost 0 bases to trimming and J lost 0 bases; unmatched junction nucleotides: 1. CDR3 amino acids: CASSYSGTGSGNTIYF. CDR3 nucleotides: TGTGCCAGCAGTTACTCCGGGACAGGCTCTGGAAACACCATATATTTT.

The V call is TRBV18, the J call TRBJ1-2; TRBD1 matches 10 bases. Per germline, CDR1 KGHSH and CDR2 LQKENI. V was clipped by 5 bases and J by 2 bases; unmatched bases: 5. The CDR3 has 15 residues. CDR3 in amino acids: CASSTRDRGNYGYTF. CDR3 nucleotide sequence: TGTGCCAGCTCAACCCGGGACAGGGGAAACTATGGCTACACCTTC. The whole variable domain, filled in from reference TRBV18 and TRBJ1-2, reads NAGVMQNPRHLVRRRGQEARLRCSPMKGHSHVYWYRQLPEEGLKFMVYLQKENIIDESGMPKERFSAEFPKEGPSILRIQQVVRGDSAAYFCASSTRDRGNYGYTFGSGTRLTVV.

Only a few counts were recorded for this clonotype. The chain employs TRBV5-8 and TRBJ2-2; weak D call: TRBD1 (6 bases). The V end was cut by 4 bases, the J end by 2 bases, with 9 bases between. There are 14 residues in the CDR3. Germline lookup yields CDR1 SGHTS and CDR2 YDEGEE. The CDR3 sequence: CASSKGHNTGELFF. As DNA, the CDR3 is TGTGCCAGCAGCAAGGGACACAACACCGGGGAGCTGTTTTTT.

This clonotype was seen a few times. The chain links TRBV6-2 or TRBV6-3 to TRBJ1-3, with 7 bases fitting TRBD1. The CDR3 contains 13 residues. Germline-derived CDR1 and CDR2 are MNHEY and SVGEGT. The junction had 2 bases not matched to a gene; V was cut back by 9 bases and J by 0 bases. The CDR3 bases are TGTGCCAGTCGGGACAGCTCTGGAAACACCATATATTTT. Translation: CASRDSSGNTIYF.

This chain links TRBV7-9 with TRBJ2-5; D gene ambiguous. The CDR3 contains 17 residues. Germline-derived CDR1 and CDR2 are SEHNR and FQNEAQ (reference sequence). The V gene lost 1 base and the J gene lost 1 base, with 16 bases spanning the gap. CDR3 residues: CASSLDHGVGFQETQYF. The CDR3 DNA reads TGTGCCAGCAGCTTAGATCATGGGGTAGGATTCCAAGAGACCCAGTACTTC.

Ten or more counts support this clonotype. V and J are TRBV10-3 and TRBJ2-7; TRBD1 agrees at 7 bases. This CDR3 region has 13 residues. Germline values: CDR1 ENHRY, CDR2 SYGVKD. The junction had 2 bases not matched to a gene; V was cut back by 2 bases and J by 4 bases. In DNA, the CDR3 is TGTGCCATCAGTGAGGGGACAGAGTACGAGCAGTACTTC. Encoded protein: CAISEGTEYEQYF.

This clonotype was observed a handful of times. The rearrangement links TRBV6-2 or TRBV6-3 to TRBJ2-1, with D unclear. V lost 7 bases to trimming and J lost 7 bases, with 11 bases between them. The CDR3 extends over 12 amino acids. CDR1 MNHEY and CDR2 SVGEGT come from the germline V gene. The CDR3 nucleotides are TGTGCCAGCACCGCCCCCGAGAATGAGCAGTTCTTC. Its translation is CASTAPENEQFF.

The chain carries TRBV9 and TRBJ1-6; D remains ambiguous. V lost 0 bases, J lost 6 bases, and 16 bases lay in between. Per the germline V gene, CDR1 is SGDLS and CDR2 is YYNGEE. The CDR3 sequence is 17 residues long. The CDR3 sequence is CASSVEVSPSINSPLHF. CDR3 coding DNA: TGTGCCAGCAGCGTAGAGGTCAGCCCCTCCATTAATTCACCCCTCCACTTT.

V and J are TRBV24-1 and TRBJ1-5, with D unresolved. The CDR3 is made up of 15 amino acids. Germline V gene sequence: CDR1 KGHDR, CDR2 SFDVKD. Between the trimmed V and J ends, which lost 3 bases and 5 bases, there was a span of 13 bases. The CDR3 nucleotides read TGTGCCACCAGTGATCACGGGAGGGCCGATCAGCCCCAGCATTTT. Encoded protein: CATSDHGRADQPQHF.

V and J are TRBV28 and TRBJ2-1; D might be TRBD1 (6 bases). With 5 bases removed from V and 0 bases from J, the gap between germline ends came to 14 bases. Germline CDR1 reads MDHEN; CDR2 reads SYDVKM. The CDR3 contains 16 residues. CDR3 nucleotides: TGTGCCAGCAGTGAAACAGGGTTCAGCTCCTACAATGAGCAGTTCTTC. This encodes CASSETGFSSYNEQFF.

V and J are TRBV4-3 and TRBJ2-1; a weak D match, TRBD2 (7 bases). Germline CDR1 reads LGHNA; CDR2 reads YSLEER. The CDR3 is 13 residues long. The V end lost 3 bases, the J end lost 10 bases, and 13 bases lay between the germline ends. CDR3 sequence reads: CASSQGGGQEQFF. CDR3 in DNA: TGCGCCAGCAGCCAGGGGGGGGGCCAAGAGCAGTTCTTC.

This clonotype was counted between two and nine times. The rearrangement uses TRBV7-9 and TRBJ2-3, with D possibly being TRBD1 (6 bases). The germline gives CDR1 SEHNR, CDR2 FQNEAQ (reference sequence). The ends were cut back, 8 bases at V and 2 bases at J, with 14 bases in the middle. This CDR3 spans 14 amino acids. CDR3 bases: TGTGCCAGCGGCCGGAGACAGGCCACAGATACGCAGTATTTT. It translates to CASGRRQATDTQYF.

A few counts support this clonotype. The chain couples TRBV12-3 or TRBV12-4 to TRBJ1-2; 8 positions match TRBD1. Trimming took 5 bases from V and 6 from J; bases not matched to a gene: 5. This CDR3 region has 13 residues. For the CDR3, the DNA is TGTGCCAGCAGTCTAGACAGGGGCGATGGCTACACCTTC. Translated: CASSLDRGDGYTF.

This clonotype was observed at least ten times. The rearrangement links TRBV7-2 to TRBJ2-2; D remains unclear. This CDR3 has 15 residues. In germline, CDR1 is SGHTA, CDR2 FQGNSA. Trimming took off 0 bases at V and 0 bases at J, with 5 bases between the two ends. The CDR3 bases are TGTGCCAGCAGCTTAGCTCCCGCGAACACCGGGGAGCTGTTTTTT. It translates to CASSLAPANTGELFF.

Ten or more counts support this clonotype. DNA of the CDR3: TGCGCCAGCAGCGAGGGACAGAACCAAGAGACCCAGTACTTC. It codes for CASSEGQNQETQYF. The rearrangement links TRBV5-1 to TRBJ2-5; 7 positions agree with TRBD1. The V gene end was trimmed by 4 bases and the J gene end by 0 bases; junction bases not matched to a gene: 3. The germline V gene has CDR1 SGHRS and CDR2 YFSETQ. The CDR3 sequence is 14 residues long. Looking up the rest from reference TRBV5-1 and TRBJ2-5 gives the full variable domain: KAGVTQTPRYLIKTRGQQVTLSCSPISGHRSVSWYQQTPGQGLQFLFEYFSETQRNKGNFPGRFSGRQFSNSRSEMNVSTLELGDSALYLCASSEGQNQETQYFGPGTRLLVL.

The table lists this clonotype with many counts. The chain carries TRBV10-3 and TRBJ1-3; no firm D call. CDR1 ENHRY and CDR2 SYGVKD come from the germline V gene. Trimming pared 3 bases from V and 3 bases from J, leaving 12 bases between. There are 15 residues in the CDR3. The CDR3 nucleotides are TGTGCCATCAGTGAATCGGGGTGGTATGGAAACACCATATATTTT. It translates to CAISESGWYGNTIYF.

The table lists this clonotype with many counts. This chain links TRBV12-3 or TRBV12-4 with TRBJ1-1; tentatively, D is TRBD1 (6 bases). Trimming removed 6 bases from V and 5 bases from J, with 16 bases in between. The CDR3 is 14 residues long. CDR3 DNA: TGTGCCAGCAGGACACAGGGTACGAAGACTGAAGCTTTCTTT. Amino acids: CASRTQGTKTEAFF.